The present T cell receptor beta chain was sequenced within a study of cytomegalovirus exposure and HLA in healthy donors. The method was immunoSEQ multiplex PCR; TCRdb's version includes in-frame clones alone and lacks a portion of them. Among fewer than 150,000 clones listed, around 80% were seen once. Trimming removed 8 bases from V and 7 bases from J; junction bases left unmatched: 8. The germline gives CDR1 WNHNN, CDR2 SYGVQD (reference sequence). The CDR3 has 14 amino acids. This chain joins TRBV10-1 and TRBJ2-2, with TRBD1 matching over 9 bases. Source material: PBMCs. The sequence was collected from a man aged 25-45 years in good health and CMV-seropositive. Here the CDR3 DNA reads TGCGCCAGCCGAGGACAGGGGTACAGCGGGGAGCTGTTTTTT. It encodes CASRGQGYSGELFF.